The entry that follows covers one TCR beta chain sequence. Its matching antigen is unknown. A much larger clone lies one base from this, so it may be a read error. This entry comes from a study of blood T cells in healthy people across ages. Study observations and caveats: Diversity was higher, and naive CD4+ cells more numerous, in long-lived donors than in aged donors.

Primers used in a second PCR of roughly 6 to 11 cycles were a sample-barcoded 5' primer and a J-beta primer mix. One entry per CDR3 protein, called by TCRdb with MiXCR from the 5' RACE reads. Of under 1,000,000 distinct CDR3 sequences in the sample, 35% to 40% were seen once. The source is a man younger than 35 in good health. Source material: blood.

Here the CDR3 reads CASSLDGHGRETQFF. CDR3 coding DNA: TGTGCCAGCAGTTTAGACGGACACGGTCGGGAGACCCAGTTCTTC. V gene TRBV12-3 or TRBV12-4 combines with J gene TRBJ2-1; perhaps TRBD2 as D (6 bases). The CDR3 is made up of 15 amino acids. The V end lost 1 base, the J end lost 13 bases, and 20 bases lay between the germline ends.